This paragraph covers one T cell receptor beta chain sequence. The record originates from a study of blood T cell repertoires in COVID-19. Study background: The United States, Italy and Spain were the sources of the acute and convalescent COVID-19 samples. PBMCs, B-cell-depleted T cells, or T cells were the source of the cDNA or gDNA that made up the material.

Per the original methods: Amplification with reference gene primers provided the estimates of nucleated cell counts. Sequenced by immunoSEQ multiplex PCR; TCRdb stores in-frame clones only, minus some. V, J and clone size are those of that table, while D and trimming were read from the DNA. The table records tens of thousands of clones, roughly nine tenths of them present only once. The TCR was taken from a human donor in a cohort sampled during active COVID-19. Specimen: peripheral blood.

In nucleotides, the CDR3 is TGTGCCAGCAGACGGACTAGCGGGGGATATACGCAGTATTTT. Translating it yields CASRRTSGGYTQYF. This chain joins TRBV6-5 and TRBJ2-3; 13 positions match TRBD2. The CDR3 has 14 amino acids. V shed 6 bases and J 7 bases; nucleotides not matched to a gene: 4. Germline loops: CDR1 MNHEY, CDR2 SVGAGI.